One T cell receptor beta chain is described in this entry. The source of the sample is a study of blood T cell repertoires in COVID-19. At the level of the study: COVID-19 samples, acute and convalescent, were from the United States, Italy and Spain.

Followed longitudinally, the Seattle patients had been enrolled during active infection. Data came from immunoSEQ multiplex PCR; TCRdb stores just in-frame clones and leaves some out. The repertoire holds about 49,000 clones, with about nine tenths as singletons. This TCR came from a woman at least 80 years old with COVID-19, enrolled during active disease. Sequences were obtained from peripheral blood.

The DNA of the CDR3 is TGTGCCAGCAGCTTTCGACAGGGTGTTAGCTATGGCTACACCTTC. Encoded protein: CASSFRQGVSYGYTF. This sequence joins TRBV7-2 and TRBJ1-2, with 7 bases aligning to TRBD1. CDR3 size: 15 residues. V lost 3 bases and J lost 4; bases outside the gene matches: 8. CDR1 SGHTA and CDR2 FQGNSA come from the germline V gene.